This T cell receptor (beta chain) stems from a study of blood T cells in healthy people across ages. Overall study results and limits: Long-lived and aged donors differed, with more naive CD4+ cells and higher diversity in the long-lived.

This clonotype came up a few times. What it binds is unknown. Then a second PCR, running about 6 to 11 cycles, was carried out with a sample-barcoded 5' primer and a J-beta primer mix. From the 5' RACE reads, TCRdb called clonotypes with MiXCR, one entry per CDR3 protein. The data contain approximately 850,000 distinct CDR3 sequences, under 45% of them seen just once; the ten biggest clones take up nearly 20%. CDR3 length equals 16 residues. Germline V gene data show CDR1 as SGHRS and CDR2 as YFSETQ. Trimming pared 1 base from V and 0 bases from J, leaving 8 bases between. Samples had at least 6.5 million PBMCs isolated from them. Extraction of total RNA produced a minimum of 6 micrograms from each sample.

The rearrangement uses TRBV5-1 and TRBJ2-6; no firm D call. Specimen: blood. The receptor was derived from a man between 60 and 70 years old in good health. The CDR3 region is CASSLSPDSGANVLTF. CDR3 in DNA: TGCGCCAGCAGCTTGTCCCCCGACTCTGGGGCCAACGTCCTGACTTTC.